This T cell receptor (beta chain) was sequenced during a study of tumor-infiltrating lymphocytes in primary liver carcinoma. General study findings and limits: When set against blood, tumors had a significantly higher top-250-clone fraction (p = 0.039).

The CDR3 sequence is 17 residues long. CDR1 LGHNA and CDR2 YNFKEQ come from the germline V gene. Remarks on this clonotype: The antigen is undetermined. Given the absence of the conserved phenylalanine or tryptophan at the CDR3 end, a read error is likely.

Production of TCR beta cDNA used approximately 0.45 ug total RNA together with a constant-region primer. TCR beta libraries came from three nested multiplex PCR rounds using slightly modified ARM-PCR. With TRBV1-TRBV30 forward primers and a C-beta reverse primer, the first two PCR rounds were run for around 11 cycles each. Each CDR3 protein is one row after TCRdb ran MiXCR on the multiplex PCR reads. The repertoire includes tens of thousands of distinct CDR3 sequences, 60% to 80% of them detected once, and around 15% sits in the top ten. DNA and RNA were both co-extracted from around 20-30 mg of bulk tissue that had not been sorted.

This TCR was recovered from a woman in her sixties or seventies with primary liver carcinoma and hepatitis B virus infection. Input material: liver tumor tissue from sampling region 4. Subset noted: tumor region T4, right-lateral pole. The J gene is TRBJ1-3, the V gene TRBV4-2, with 7 bases identical to TRBD1. The CDR3 sequence: CASSQYGGGFTGNTIYC. The CDR3, as DNA: TGTGCCAGTAGCCAATATGGAGGGGGCTTTACCGGAAACACCATATATTGT.